The 14 T cell receptor beta chains below were found in one sample sequenced in a study of CD8 T cells in ankylosing spondylitis. Study-level points and caveats: A motif of roughly eight highly homologous TCR beta variants was seen as apparently characteristic of ankylosing spondylitis blood.

These receptors' antigens are unknown. TCRdb redid the calling of the 5' RACE reads with MiXCR, one entry per CDR3 protein. The sample includes approximately 550,000 distinct CDR3 sequences, roughly 12% of them seen just once. Input material: blood, either unsorted or a sorted T cell fraction (not recorded which). The source is a male donor with ankylosing spondylitis.

This clonotype occurred a few times. The CDR3 sequence: CASITRSETQYF. DNA for the CDR3: TGTGCCAGCATCACCAGGTCGGAGACCCAGTACTTC. This chain uses TRBV7-9 with TRBJ2-5; D remains ambiguous. With 7 bases removed from V and 5 bases from J, the gap between germline ends came to 11 bases. The CDR3 is 12 residues long. Germline V gene sequence: CDR1 SEHNR, CDR2 FQNEAQ (reference sequence).

V gene TRBV7-9 combines with J gene TRBJ1-2; D is unresolved. The CDR3 loop spans 14 amino acids. CDR1 and CDR2 from the germline V gene are SEHNR and FQNEAQ (reference sequence). V lost 2 bases and J lost 1, with 8 bases in between. The CDR3 coding sequence is TGTGCCAGCAGCTTACACGGGAGTAACTATGGCTACACCTTC. It codes for CASSLHGSNYGYTF.

This clonotype was seen repeatedly, ten times or more. V and J are TRBV5-6 and TRBJ2-1; D is ambiguous. The germline V gene encodes CDR1 SGHDT and CDR2 YYEEEE. The ends were cut back, 0 bases at V and 10 bases at J, with 14 bases in the middle. The CDR3 is made up of 14 amino acids. DNA of the CDR3: TGTGCCAGCAGCTTGGTTGGTAGCCCAAAGGAGCAGTTCTTC. The encoded protein is CASSLVGSPKEQFF.

The sample holds a few counts of this clonotype. V and J are TRBV20-1 and TRBJ1-1; D call uncertain. V lost 2 bases and J 4 bases, leaving 14 bases between the germline ends. Germline V gene lookup returns CDR1 DFQATT and CDR2 SNEGSKA (reference sequence). The CDR3 runs 14 residues. CDR3 region: CSARNGPWGTEAFF. The CDR3 bases are TGCAGTGCTAGAAACGGCCCATGGGGCACTGAAGCTTTCTTT.

V and J are TRBV5-1 and TRBJ2-3; 8 nucleotides line up with TRBD2. Germline CDR1 SGHRS, CDR2 YFSETQ. V lost 5 bases, J lost 4 bases, and 6 bases stayed unmatched. The CDR3 has 14 amino acids. CDR3 sequence (DNA): TGCGCCAGCAGGCTCGGGAGGGAAGCAGATACGCAGTATTTT. The encoded protein is CASRLGREADTQYF.

This clonotype was picked up a small number of times. This chain joins TRBV10-3 and TRBJ1-1; TRBD1 agrees at 10 bases. CDR1 is ENHRY and CDR2 is SYGVKD in the germline V gene. The CDR3 totals 15 residues. The V and J ends lost 9 bases and 7 bases, in that order; junction bases with no gene match: 14. CDR3 sequence: CAISQSAGQGSEAFF. CDR3 coding DNA: TGTGCCATATCCCAATCCGCGGGACAGGGGAGTGAAGCTTTCTTT.

The V gene is TRBV20-1, the J gene TRBJ1-2; 9 nucleotides line up with TRBD1. This CDR3 contains 17 residues. Germline lookup yields CDR1 DFQATT and CDR2 SNEGSKA (reference sequence). With V trimmed by 0 bases and J by 6 bases, 14 bases remained unmatched. CDR3 sequence: CSARDHDLDRGADGYTF. The CDR3 bases are TGCAGTGCTAGAGATCATGATTTGGACAGGGGCGCGGATGGCTACACCTTC.

The chain combines TRBV20-1 with TRBJ2-3; maybe TRBD1 (6 bases). From germline, CDR1 is DFQATT and CDR2 SNEGSKA (reference sequence). The CDR3 length is 16 residues. Trimming took 0 bases from V and 3 from J, leaving 16 bases between them. DNA for the CDR3: TGCAGTGCTAGAGATACACTAGACGGGACAACAGATACGCAGTATTTT. Amino acids: CSARDTLDGTTDTQYF.

The J gene is TRBJ2-5, the V gene TRBV3-1, with 9 nucleotides matching TRBD1. The J segment lost 3 bases and the V segment lost 1 base, leaving 6 bases of the junction unmatched. The CDR3 sequence is 16 residues long. The germline V gene encodes CDR1 LGHDT and CDR2 YNNKEL (reference sequence). The CDR3 spells CASSQVPGQGKETQYF. The CDR3 DNA reads as TGTGCCAGCAGCCAAGTTCCGGGACAGGGAAAAGAGACCCAGTACTTC.

This clonotype came up a few times. The chain couples TRBV7-2 to TRBJ1-4; no clear D gene. With 5 bases removed from V and 8 bases from J, the gap between germline ends came to 18 bases. The germline V gene has CDR1 SGHTA and CDR2 FQGNSA. The CDR3 loop spans 15 amino acids. CDR3 sequence reads: CASSPLPGLMEKLFF. The CDR3 DNA is TGTGCCAGCAGCCCCCTCCCCGGACTTATGGAAAAACTGTTTTTT.

The chain is built from TRBV12-3 or TRBV12-4 and TRBJ2-7; TRBD2 aligns across 10 bases. V trimming: 2 bases; J trimming: 2 bases; junction bases outside the gene matches: 3. The CDR3 has 15 residues. Written as DNA, the CDR3 is TGTGCCAGCAGTTTAACTAGCGGGGCCCCCTACGAGCAGTACTTC. This encodes CASSLTSGAPYEQYF.

This clonotype was seen more than once but under ten times. This chain connects TRBV12-5 to TRBJ1-3; TRBD1 might be the D (5 bases). The V end was cut by 3 bases, the J end by 2 bases, with 11 bases between. Per the germline V gene, CDR1 is LGHNT and CDR2 is FRNRAP. This CDR3 has 15 amino acids. The CDR3 DNA reads as TGTGCTAGTGGTTTAGGAGGGGCTGCTGGAAACACCATATATTTT. This translates into CASGLGGAAGNTIYF.

The chain couples TRBV5-1 to TRBJ2-5; 7 bases align to TRBD1. CDR1 is SGHRS and CDR2 is YFSETQ in the germline V gene. V lost 5 bases to trimming and J lost 5 bases; unmatched junction nucleotides: 9. The CDR3 extends over 14 amino acids. The CDR3 is CASRDETGLETQYF. The CDR3 nucleotides read TGCGCCAGCAGGGACGAGACAGGGCTCGAGACCCAGTACTTC.

The CDR3 DNA follows: TGTGCCACCAGTGATTCTTTGACCGGGGGGTCCGAAGCTTTCTTT. Protein sequence: CATSDSLTGGSEAFF. The chain has TRBV24-1 and TRBJ1-1; possibly TRBD1 for D (5 bases). The CDR3 runs to 15 residues. V was pared by 2 bases and J by 8 bases, with 17 bases between. Germline V gene lookup returns CDR1 KGHDR and CDR2 SFDVKD.